The rows below give T cell receptor beta chains drawn from one sample of a study of T and B cells in COVID-19 patients. TCRdb itself ran the multiplex PCR reads through MiXCR, one entry per CDR3 protein. The data show roughly 5,800 distinct CDR3 sequences, roughly a quarter seen once. The specimen sequenced was blood. Every receptor here comes from a human donor with active COVID-19. Both conserved end residues are part of each CDR3. Fields, in order: V gene, D gene, CDR3 length, J gene, clone size, CDR3 protein, CDR3 DNA. The D gene is left open where the match is weak. Clone size appears in some rows only: once, few, many, or a class for an expanded clone.

>TRBV6-1|.|12|TRBJ1-2|many
CASSGSSYGYTF
TGTGCCAGCAGTGGAAGTTCCTATGGCTACACCTTC
>TRBV7-2|.|15|TRBJ1-5|.
CASSLATGSNQPQHF
TGTGCCAGCAGCTTAGCTACAGGGAGCAATCAGCCCCAGCATTTT
>TRBV30|.|13|TRBJ1-1|many
CAWSYGKNTEAFF
TGTGCCTGGAGTTACGGCAAGAACACTGAAGCTTTCTTT
>TRBV6-5|.|13|TRBJ2-3|medium-sized
CASSYTPADTQYF
TGTGCCAGCAGTTATACCCCCGCCGATACGCAGTATTTT
>TRBV12-3/TRBV12-4|.|12|TRBJ2-3|many
CASSFISDTQYF
TGTGCCAGCAGTTTTATTTCTGATACGCAGTATTTT
>TRBV18|.|15|TRBJ2-5|medium-sized
CASSPRGGPQETQYF
TGTGCCAGCTCACCGAGGGGGGGGCCCCAAGAGACCCAGTACTTC
>TRBV5-4|TRBD2|17|TRBJ2-7|medium-sized
CASSLEGRTSGAYEQYF
TGTGCCAGCAGCTTGGAGGGGCGGACTAGCGGGGCCTACGAGCAGTACTTC
>TRBV30|TRBD2|15|TRBJ2-3|medium-sized
CAWSVRGTKGDTQYF
TGTGCCTGGAGTGTACGGGGGACTAAAGGGGATACGCAGTATTTT
>TRBV20-1|.|14|TRBJ1-4|.
CSARDYRRGVKLFF
TGCAGTGCTAGAGATTATAGAAGGGGAGTAAAACTGTTTTTT
>TRBV7-9|TRBD1|15|TRBJ2-5|.
CASSPDRALSETQYF
TGTGCCAGCAGCCCGGACAGGGCTCTCTCAGAGACCCAGTACTTC
>TRBV29-1|.|12|TRBJ1-1|.
CSAHGGDTEAFF
TGCAGCGCTCACGGGGGCGACACTGAAGCTTTCTTT
>TRBV2|.|13|TRBJ2-5|.
CASSRQGGETQYF
TGTGCCAGCAGCCGACAGGGAGGGGAGACCCAGTACTTC
>TRBV29-1|.|11|TRBJ2-3|large
CSVGSDDTQYF
TGCAGCGTAGGTTCGGACGATACGCAGTATTTT
>TRBV6-5|TRBD2|13|TRBJ2-3|.
CASRWTSTDTQYF
TGTGCCAGCAGGTGGACTAGTACAGATACGCAGTATTTT
>TRBV6-5|.|18|TRBJ1-4|medium-sized
CASSYSPAAAHGREKLFF
TGTGCCAGCAGTTACTCGCCGGCGGCAGCCCACGGCCGGGAAAAACTGTTTTTT
>TRBV7-2|.|13|TRBJ2-2|.
CASSFWGSGELFF
TGTGCCAGCAGCTTTTGGGGAAGCGGGGAGCTGTTTTTT
>TRBV5-4|TRBD1|16|TRBJ1-4|.
CASSLAGGQGDEKLFF
TGTGCCAGCAGCTTGGCCGGAGGACAGGGCGATGAAAAACTGTTTTTT
>TRBV12-3/TRBV12-4|.|13|TRBJ1-1|.
CASTPLGFTEAFF
TGTGCCAGCACCCCTCTGGGGTTCACTGAAGCTTTCTTT
>TRBV12-3/TRBV12-4|.|13|TRBJ2-3|medium-sized
CASSPDGQYTQYF
TGTGCCAGCAGTCCGGACGGGCAGTATACGCAGTATTTT
>TRBV6-5|TRBD1|13|TRBJ2-3|many
CASRTGGADTQYF
TGTGCCAGCCGGACAGGGGGTGCGGATACGCAGTATTTT
>TRBV18|.|14|TRBJ1-2|medium-sized
CASSPPFLNYGYTF
TGTGCCAGCTCACCACCTTTCCTTAACTATGGCTACACCTTC
>TRBV18|.|16|TRBJ1-2|few
CASSPSPAGAQGGYTF
TGTGCCAGCTCACCATCGCCGGCAGGGGCCCAGGGTGGCTACACCTTC
>TRBV2|.|13|TRBJ2-1|.
CASIGQGNNEQFF
TGTGCCAGCATTGGGCAGGGGAACAATGAGCAGTTCTTC
>TRBV30|.|14|TRBJ2-3|.
CAWSVAESTDTQYF
TGTGCCTGGAGTGTTGCGGAGAGCACAGATACGCAGTATTTT
>TRBV6-5|.|15|TRBJ1-5|many
CASSYFDRSNQPQHF
TGTGCCAGCAGTTACTTTGACAGGTCTAATCAGCCCCAGCATTTT
>TRBV20-1|TRBD1|15|TRBJ1-1|few
CSAALGQDLNTEAFF
TGCAGTGCTGCCCTGGGACAGGACCTGAACACTGAAGCTTTCTTT
>TRBV5-5|.|15|TRBJ1-5|few
CASSLGQNSNQPQHF
TGTGCCAGCAGCTTGGGTCAGAATAGCAATCAGCCCCAGCATTTT
>TRBV5-5|.|14|TRBJ1-6|.
CASSFGQPGSPLHF
TGCGCCAGCAGCTTCGGACAGCCAGGCTCACCCCTCCACTTT
>TRBV11-2|.|14|TRBJ2-5|many
CASSQPGTQETQYF
TGTGCCAGCAGCCAACCGGGCACACAAGAGACCCAGTACTTC
>TRBV19|.|14|TRBJ2-1|medium-sized
CASTPTRGYNEQFF
TGTGCCAGTACACCTACTAGGGGATACAATGAGCAGTTCTTC
>TRBV20-1|.|14|TRBJ2-1|.
CSACGSKSYNEQFF
TGCAGTGCTTGCGGATCTAAGTCCTACAATGAGCAGTTCTTC
>TRBV7-9|.|15|TRBJ1-1|.
CVRSFSPCPGTEAFF
TGTGTCAGAAGCTTCTCGCCCTGCCCAGGGACTGAAGCTTTCTTT
>TRBV27|TRBD1|15|TRBJ2-3|.
CASSEPGQGTDTQYF
TGTGCCAGCAGTGAGCCCGGACAGGGAACAGATACGCAGTATTTT
>TRBV15|.|13|TRBJ2-1|medium-sized
CATSRDIGGEQFF
TGTGCCACCAGCAGAGATATCGGCGGGGAGCAGTTCTTC
>TRBV5-1|.|13|TRBJ2-5|few
CASSIMYQETQYF
TGCGCCAGCAGCATCATGTACCAAGAGACCCAGTACTTC
>TRBV7-6|.|16|TRBJ1-1|.
CASSQNPGGENTEAFF
TGTGCCAGCAGCCAAAATCCAGGAGGAGAGAACACTGAAGCTTTCTTT
>TRBV6-5|TRBD2|15|TRBJ2-1|medium-sized
CASKHPSGEFNEQFF
TGTGCCAGCAAGCACCCCAGCGGGGAGTTCAATGAGCAGTTCTTC
>TRBV7-2|.|11|TRBJ2-5|few
CASSRGETQYF
TGTGCCAGCAGTCGGGGGGAGACCCAGTACTTC
>TRBV6-6|.|15|TRBJ1-4|many
CASSTSGGDSEKLFF
TGTGCCAGCAGTACAAGTGGGGGTGACAGTGAAAAACTGTTTTTT
>TRBV29-1|.|11|TRBJ2-7|large
CSVGAYYEQYF
TGCAGCGTTGGGGCGTACTACGAGCAGTACTTC
>TRBV6-1|.|18|TRBJ1-3|.
CASSHQPGGSHPGNTIYF
TGTGCCAGCAGTCACCAACCCGGGGGGTCACACCCTGGAAACACCATATATTTT
>TRBV6-4|.|15|TRBJ1-2|few
CASNIQGGGCYGYTF
TGTGCCAGCAACATACAGGGAGGGGGTTGCTATGGCTACACCTTC
>TRBV6-5|.|11|TRBJ1-1|medium-sized
CASSRDSEAFF
TGTGCCAGCAGCCGCGACAGTGAAGCTTTCTTT
>TRBV7-9|.|13|TRBJ2-5|few
CASSSGPEETQYF
TGTGCCAGCAGCTCCGGGCCGGAAGAGACCCAGTACTTC
>TRBV19|.|11|TRBJ2-7|medium-sized
CASSDSYEQYF
TGTGCCAGTTCTGACTCATACGAGCAGTACTTC
>TRBV11-2|.|13|TRBJ1-2|.
CASSPSPGYGYTF
TGTGCCAGCAGCCCGTCGCCTGGGTATGGCTACACCTTC
>TRBV27|TRBD2|15|TRBJ2-2|medium-sized
CASRDPSGGLRELFF
TGTGCCAGCAGAGATCCTAGCGGGGGCCTTCGGGAGCTGTTTTTT
>TRBV12-3/TRBV12-4|.|15|TRBJ2-4|many
CASSSRQGGQNIQYF
TGTGCCAGCAGCAGTAGACAGGGAGGACAAAACATTCAGTACTTC
>TRBV24-1|TRBD1|16|TRBJ1-3|few
CATSRAGGNAGNTIYF
TGTGCCACCAGCCGGGCAGGGGGCAACGCAGGAAACACCATATATTTT
>TRBV30|.|14|TRBJ2-1|medium-sized
CAWSVQSSYNEQFF
TGTGCCTGGAGTGTACAGAGCTCCTACAATGAGCAGTTCTTC
>TRBV27|TRBD1|15|TRBJ1-2|medium-sized
CASSSNAGTGRGYTF
TGTGCCAGCAGTTCCAACGCCGGGACAGGGAGAGGCTACACCTTC
>TRBV12-3/TRBV12-4|.|13|TRBJ2-3|medium-sized
CASSLVGGDTQYF
TGTGCCAGCAGTTTAGTCGGGGGAGATACGCAGTATTTT
>TRBV19|TRBD2|15|TRBJ2-1|.
CASSQGSGGAGVQFF
TGCGCCAGCAGCCAAGGTAGCGGGGGGGCCGGCGTGCAGTTCTTC
>TRBV20-1|.|13|TRBJ1-4|medium-sized
CSARDSLTEKLFF
TGCAGTGCTAGGGACAGCCTGACCGAAAAACTGTTTTTT